These 17 T cell receptor beta chains share one sample of origin, sequenced in a study of blood T cell repertoires in COVID-19. TCRdb's table, derived via immunoSEQ multiplex PCR, lists solely in-frame clones and lacks some. The sample lists about half a million clones, 80% to 90% occurring once. Source material: peripheral blood. Receptor source: a human donor in a cohort sampled during active COVID-19.

This chain links TRBV10-3 with TRBJ2-1; no clear D gene. The V gene lost 4 bases and the J gene lost 9 bases, with 7 bases spanning the gap. Germline CDR1 reads ENHRY; CDR2 reads SYGVKD. The CDR3 is made up of 11 amino acids. Written as DNA, the CDR3 is TGTGCCATCAGTGTTTACTCTGAGCAGTTCTTC. Protein product: CAISVYSEQFF.

The chain carries TRBV27 and TRBJ2-7, with D maybe TRBD2 (6 bases). The CDR3 is 15 residues long. Trimming pared 2 bases from V and 5 bases from J, leaving 16 bases between. From germline, CDR1 is MNHEY and CDR2 SMNVEV (reference sequence). The CDR3, as DNA: TGTGCCAGCAGTTTAAGGAGGGGCAACCGGGACGAGCAGTACTTC. It specifies CASSLRRGNRDEQYF.

The genes are TRBV24-1 and TRBJ2-1, with D tentatively TRBD1 (5 bases). Germline CDR1 is KGHDR and CDR2 is SFDVKD. CDR3 length: 16 amino acids. V lost 4 bases, J lost 0 bases, and 12 bases lay in between. CDR3 sequence reads: CATSDLQVSSYNEQFF. CDR3 DNA: TGTGCCACCAGTGACCTACAGGTTAGCTCCTACAATGAGCAGTTCTTC.

This chain connects TRBV19 to TRBJ1-2, with D perhaps TRBD1 (5 bases). Trimming took 6 bases from V and 5 from J, leaving 16 bases between them. CDR3 length: 14 residues. CDR1 LNHDA and CDR2 SQIVND come from the germline V gene (reference sequence). In nucleotides, the CDR3 is TGTGCCAGTAGCCTCCAGGGTCCGGTTTATGGCTACACCTTC. Translating it yields CASSLQGPVYGYTF.

The V call is TRBV7-2, the J call TRBJ2-3; 12 nucleotides align to TRBD2. Germline CDR1 SGHTA, CDR2 FQGNSA. This CDR3 is 17 amino acids long. V was pared by 3 bases and J by 4 bases, with 8 bases of the junction left unmatched. In DNA form, the CDR3 reads TGTGCCAGCAGCTTGTACGAGACTAGCGGGAGTCCAGATACGCAGTATTTT. Amino acid sequence: CASSLYETSGSPDTQYF. Complete variable domain (other parts from reference TRBV7-2 and TRBJ2-3): GAGVSQSPSNKVTEKGKDVELRCDPISGHTALYWYRQSLGQGLEFLIYFQGNSAPDKSGLPSDRFSAERTGGSVSTLTIQRTQQEDSAVYLCASSLYETSGSPDTQYFGPGTRLTVL.

This clone appeared a single time. V usage is TRBV2 and J usage is TRBJ2-4; TRBD1 matches at 7 bases. CDR1 is SNHLY, CDR2 FYNNEI, per germline. The V segment lost 1 base and the J segment 1 base; nucleotides outside the gene matches: 7. The CDR3 is 17 amino acids. As DNA, the CDR3 is TGTGCCAGCAGTGAAGAGGGGGCAGGGAAGGCCAAAAACATTCAGTACTTC. Amino acid sequence: CASSEEGAGKAKNIQYF.

This rearrangement joins TRBV25-1 to TRBJ1-1; D unresolved. CDR1 is MGHDK, CDR2 SYGVNS, per germline. V lost 8 bases, J lost 4 bases, and 17 bases lay in between. The length of the CDR3 is 14 residues. The CDR3 region is CASSEAGSLTEAFF. CDR3 sequence (DNA): TGTGCCAGCTCGGAGGCGGGGTCCCTCACTGAAGCTTTCTTT.

The genes are TRBV18 and TRBJ1-1; 9 nucleotides agree with TRBD1. V lost 6 bases, J lost 3 bases, and 11 bases stayed unmatched. From germline, CDR1 is KGHSH and CDR2 LQKENI. This CDR3 region has 16 residues. The CDR3 sequence: CASSPIPGQGYTEAFF. The CDR3 region has the DNA TGTGCCAGCTCTCCAATTCCGGGACAGGGATACACTGAAGCTTTCTTT. Together with reference TRBV18 and TRBJ1-1, the CDR3 gives the full variable domain: NAGVMQNPRHLVRRRGQEARLRCSPMKGHSHVYWYRQLPEEGLKFMVYLQKENIIDESGMPKERFSAEFPKEGPSILRIQQVVRGDSAAYFCASSPIPGQGYTEAFFGQGTRLTVV.

This clone was picked up one time. This chain connects TRBV6-1 to TRBJ1-2; no firm D call. The V end lost 2 bases, the J end lost 4 bases, and 11 bases lay between the germline ends. Germline values: CDR1 MNHNS, CDR2 SASEGT. The CDR3 spans 14 residues. CDR3 in amino acids: CASSEPGEAYGYTF. The DNA for the CDR3 is TGTGCCAGCAGTGAACCTGGGGAGGCCTATGGCTACACCTTC.

The chain employs TRBV28 and TRBJ2-7, with 8 bases matching TRBD1. The V gene's germline CDR1 is MDHEN and CDR2 SYDVKM. Unmatched junction bases numbered 4, after V lost 5 bases and J lost 1 base. The CDR3 is 14 residues long. CDR3 bases: TGTGCCAGCAGTCCGACAGGGGCGTCCTACGAGCAGTACTTC. Amino acids: CASSPTGASYEQYF.

The rearrangement uses TRBV2 and TRBJ2-5; tentatively, D is TRBD1 (5 bases). Trimming shortened V by 6 bases and J by 2 bases, and 13 bases separated the two germline ends. The germline V gene encodes CDR1 SNHLY and CDR2 FYNNEI. This CDR3 has 14 residues. The CDR3 here is CASRQAAGQETQYF. CDR3 sequence (DNA): TGTGCCAGCAGACAGGCCGCAGGACAAGAGACCCAGTACTTC.

This clone showed up just once. Other DNA sequences from this sample encode an identical CDR3 as well. The chain recombines TRBV2 with TRBJ1-5; perhaps TRBD1 as D (5 bases). The CDR3 sequence is 14 residues long. CDR1 is SNHLY and CDR2 is FYNNEI in the germline V gene. The V and J ends lost 4 bases and 2 bases respectively, with 9 bases between them. CDR3 region: CASSASGGNQPQHF. The CDR3 DNA reads as TGTGCCAGCAGTGCCTCGGGGGGCAATCAGCCCCAGCATTTT.

The V call is TRBV30, the J call TRBJ1-3; 7 nucleotides match TRBD1. The germline V gene has CDR1 GTSNPN and CDR2 SVGIG (reference sequence). The CDR3 runs to 13 residues. Germline trimming cut 5 bases from V and 4 bases from J; bases unmatched to any gene: 5. The CDR3 DNA reads as TGTGCCTGGGAGTGGACAGGAGGAAACACCATATATTTT. The encoded protein is CAWEWTGGNTIYF.

The CDR3 DNA follows: TGTGCCAGCAGCGTAGAAGGGGGCGCGTCCTACGAGCAGTACTTC. Its translation is CASSVEGGASYEQYF. This sequence joins TRBV9 and TRBJ2-7, with 7 nucleotides matching TRBD1. The CDR3 covers 15 residues. The germline V gene has CDR1 SGDLS and CDR2 YYNGEE. The trim removed 0 bases at V and 1 base at J, leaving 4 bases unmatched.

The chain is built from TRBV9 and TRBJ2-1; 10 nucleotides align to TRBD2. Germline CDR1 is SGDLS and CDR2 is YYNGEE. This CDR3 has 17 residues. J lost 8 bases, V lost 3 bases, and 14 bases had no gene match. CDR3 loop: CASSERRLAGDEDEQFF. The CDR3 nucleotides are TGTGCCAGCAGCGAGAGGAGGCTAGCGGGAGATGAGGATGAGCAGTTCTTC.

The chain joins TRBV27 to TRBJ2-2; 10 bases agree with TRBD2. There are 16 residues in the CDR3. The J segment lost 1 base and the V segment lost 4 bases, leaving 3 bases of the junction unmatched. Germline V gene sequence: CDR1 MNHEY, CDR2 SMNVEV (reference sequence). The CDR3 coding sequence is TGTGCCAGCAGTTCTCAGCGGGAGGGGAACACCGGGGAGCTGTTTTTT. Translation: CASSSQREGNTGELFF.

The V call is TRBV19, the J call TRBJ1-2; TRBD1 matches 9 bases. Trimming took 5 bases from V and 4 from J; bases not matched to a gene: 2. This CDR3 contains 13 residues. Looked up from germline, CDR1 is LNHDA and CDR2 is SQIVND (reference sequence). CDR3 in amino acids: CASSPQGAYGYTF. DNA for the CDR3: TGTGCCAGTAGTCCACAGGGGGCCTATGGCTACACCTTC.